The rows below give T cell receptor beta chains drawn from one sample of a study of post-analysis software for immune sequencing data. TCRdb processed the PCR reads anew with MiXCR; each CDR3 protein has one entry. Among around 260,000 distinct CDR3 sequences listed, 35% to 40% were seen once. Sequencing input: blood. The receptors were gathered from a girl aged 5-17 years with multiple sclerosis. Each CDR3 is given without its conserved first and last residue.

j_gene: TRBJ2-4
v_gene: TRBV7-2
CDR3aa: ATFRGAIAKNIQY

j_gene: TRBJ1-5
v_gene: TRBV28
CDR3aa: ASSSFHMGSVTQH

j_gene: TRBJ2-7
v_gene: TRBV7-9
CDR3aa: ASSWDREPYEQY

j_gene: TRBJ1-1
v_gene: TRBV21-1
CDR3aa: ASSWGRRGTEAF

j_gene: TRBJ2-1
v_gene: TRBV7-6
CDR3aa: ASSLAAGGHPNEQF

j_gene: TRBJ1-2
v_gene: TRBV28
CDR3aa: ASSLAPRVSGYT

j_gene: TRBJ1-2
v_gene: TRBV7-2
CDR3aa: ASSWGTGDNYGYT

j_gene: TRBJ1-2
v_gene: TRBV5-1
CDR3aa: ASSFGTENYGYT

j_gene: TRBJ2-5
v_gene: TRBV7-2
CDR3aa: ASHPGRGQGETQY

j_gene: TRBJ2-4
v_gene: TRBV15
CDR3aa: ATSRSRGLENIQY

j_gene: TRBJ2-5
v_gene: TRBV20-1
CDR3aa: SALTLQETQY

j_gene: TRBJ1-1
v_gene: TRBV5-1
CDR3aa: ASSPPRTGIGNTEAF